This TCR beta chain came from a study of molecular identifiers for immune sequencing clone quantification. Broader study findings: In naive cells, under 1% of molecules belonged to clones above 20 RNA copies, against over 97% in effector cells. Spiked Jurkat TCR RNA equivalent to one cell reportedly surfaced among roughly 910,000 naive cells.

When naive CD8 T cells were sorted, they were gated as CD8+CD4-CCR7+CD45RA+. This clonotype has just a few counts. What it binds is not known. Trimming pared 5 bases from V and 2 bases from J, leaving 13 bases between. The CDR3 is 14 amino acids. CDR1 is SEHNR and CDR2 is FQNEAQ in the germline V gene (reference sequence). The use of previously described methods and listed TCR primers produced the bulk TCR libraries. TCRdb re-called the PCR reads through MiXCR, storing one row per CDR3 protein. The profile shows around 300,000 distinct CDR3 sequences, about 22% of them singletons. Sample: naive CD8+ T cells from blood, with Jurkat cell RNA spiked in. Indicated subset: FACS-sorted CD8+CD4-CCR7+CD45RA+ naive T cells. The genes are TRBV7-9 and TRBJ2-7; D is possibly TRBD2 (6 bases). The source of this sequence is a human donor in good health. Some libraries in this study had Jurkat cell RNA spiked in. The DNA for the CDR3 is TGTGCCAGCAGCGCAGCGGGCAGTCCCTACGAGCAGTACTTC. Translated: CASSAAGSPYEQYF. The full variable domain, its missing parts supplied by reference TRBV7-9 and TRBJ2-7, is DTGVSQNPRHKITKRGQNVTFRCDPISEHNRLYWYRQTLGQGPEFLTYFQNEAQLEKSRLLSDRFSAERPKGSFSTLEIQRTEQGDSAMYLCASSAAGSPYEQYFGPGTRLTVT.